This T cell receptor beta chain was sequenced for a study of blood T cell repertoires in COVID-19. Germline CDR1 and CDR2: SGHRS and YFSETQ. The CDR3 extends over 17 amino acids. J was trimmed by 7 bases and V by 3 bases; bases with no gene match: 10. This clone was counted a single time. Using immunoSEQ multiplex PCR, the repertoire was profiled, and TCRdb retains in-frame clones only, with some absent. The sample has about 130,000 clones, about 83% seen once; the top ten hold about 9.5%. This receptor was taken from a man in his forties with active or convalescent COVID-19. The source material was peripheral blood. The chain carries TRBV5-1 and TRBJ2-1; 13 bases align to TRBD2. The chain's CDR3 is CASSSRLAGGPGNEQFF. CDR3 bases: TGCGCCAGCAGCTCAAGACTAGCGGGGGGCCCTGGGAATGAGCAGTTCTTC.